This T cell receptor beta chain was identified during a study of blood T cell repertoires in COVID-19. Study-level background: T cells, B-cell-depleted T cells, or PBMCs supplied cDNA or gDNA.

Clones were sequenced by immunoSEQ multiplex PCR, and TCRdb holds only the in-frame ones, with some missing. The sample includes 300,000 to 500,000 clones, around nine tenths of them seen just once. The germline V gene has CDR1 SGHRS and CDR2 YFSETQ. Trimming cost V 2 bases and J 4 bases; bases outside gene matches: 9. This CDR3 region has 16 residues. The specimen sequenced was PBMCs or T cells enriched from blood (not recorded which). This clonotype originated in a woman aged 25-40 years with acute COVID-19. This rearrangement joins TRBV5-1 to TRBJ1-2; 9 bases are shared with TRBD1. CDR3 in amino acids: CASSFDTGGEGYGYTF. The CDR3 DNA reads TGCGCCAGCAGCTTCGACACAGGGGGCGAAGGCTATGGCTACACCTTC. The complete variable domain, with remaining parts taken from reference TRBV5-1 and TRBJ1-2, reads KAGVTQTPRYLIKTRGQQVTLSCSPISGHRSVSWYQQTPGQGLQFLFEYFSETQRNKGNFPGRFSGRQFSNSRSEMNVSTLELGDSALYLCASSFDTGGEGYGYTFGSGTRLTVV.